Presented here are 26 T cell receptor beta chains from one specimen sequenced in a study of cytomegalovirus exposure and HLA in healthy donors. Amplification used 60 Vbeta primers and 13 Jbeta primers. Sequenced by immunoSEQ multiplex PCR; TCRdb stores in-frame clones only, minus some. The table shows 100,000 to 150,000 clones, with around 77% occurring only once. The sample taken for sequencing was PBMCs. The receptors come from a woman in her forties in good health and CMV-seropositive.

The chain combines TRBV5-1 with TRBJ2-2, with D uncertain. Trimming pared 0 bases from V and 6 bases from J, leaving 9 bases between. The length of the CDR3 is 14 residues. Germline CDR1 reads SGHRS; CDR2 reads YFSETQ. CDR3 sequence (DNA): TGCGCCAGCAGCTTGGTGGTTAGCCCCGGGGAGCTGTTTTTT. Translated: CASSLVVSPGELFF.

The gene calls are TRBV27 and TRBJ2-7; 9 bases line up with TRBD2. CDR1 and CDR2 (germline): MNHEY, SMNVEV (reference sequence). V gave up 2 bases and J gave up 6 bases; unmatched junction bases: 2. This CDR3 is 13 amino acids long. CDR3 bases: TGTGCCAGCAGTTTAGCGGGAGGGGGCGAGCAGTACTTC. This sequence encodes CASSLAGGGEQYF.

V and J are TRBV11-2 and TRBJ2-1; D is perhaps TRBD1 (6 bases). Germline assignment: CDR1 SGHAT and CDR2 FQNNGV. With 6 bases removed from V and 5 bases from J, the gap between germline ends came to 20 bases. The CDR3 extends over 16 amino acids. In DNA form, the CDR3 reads TGTGCCAGCAGGCTAGGGGGTCAGGGGACCCACAATGAGCAGTTCTTC. This encodes CASRLGGQGTHNEQFF.

Only one count was recorded for this clone. The chain recombines TRBV28 with TRBJ2-2; a possible D gene is TRBD1 (5 bases). V lost 6 bases and J 5 bases, leaving 13 bases between the germline ends. The CDR3 contains 14 residues. Germline V CDR1 and CDR2: MDHEN, SYDVKM. This CDR3 reads CASRRQTSTGELFF. In DNA form, the CDR3 reads TGTGCCAGCAGGAGACAGACTTCTACCGGGGAGCTGTTTTTT.

This chain joins TRBV2 and TRBJ2-1; D ambiguous. V was pared by 3 bases and J by 5 bases, with 14 bases between. CDR3 length: 15 residues. Per germline, CDR1 SNHLY and CDR2 FYNNEI. The CDR3 is CASSESGAYNNEQFF. CDR3 bases: TGTGCCAGCAGTGAGAGTGGAGCGTACAACAATGAGCAGTTCTTC.

This sequence joins TRBV27 and TRBJ1-6; D might be TRBD1 (6 bases). This CDR3 region has 14 residues. Germline V lookup: CDR1 MNHEY, CDR2 SMNVEV (reference sequence). The V end was cut by 5 bases, the J end by 6 bases, with 11 bases between. DNA for the CDR3: TGTGCCAGCAGTCTCAGGGGCCCTAATTCACCCCTCCACTTT. Amino acids: CASSLRGPNSPLHF.

Regarding this clone: An end of the junction does not agree with germline; a read error may underlie this. Different DNA sequences within this sample yield the same CDR3. The rearrangement uses TRBV18 and TRBJ2-7, with D tentatively TRBD2 (6 bases). Germline CDR1 is KGHSH and CDR2 is LQKENI. The CDR3 length is 16 residues. The CDR3 DNA reads TGTGCTAGCTCACCAAGGACGGGGGACCCCGGGTACGAGCAGTACTTC. Its translation: CASSPRTGDPGYEQYF.

This sequence joins TRBV9 and TRBJ2-1, with 9 bases matching TRBD1. Unmatched junction bases numbered 3, after V lost 0 bases and J lost 2 bases. Germline assignment: CDR1 SGDLS and CDR2 YYNGEE. The CDR3 spans 16 residues. The CDR3 nucleotides read TGTGCCAGCAGCGTAGAGGGACAGGGAACCTACAATGAGCAGTTCTTC. This gives the protein CASSVEGQGTYNEQFF.

The V call is TRBV10-3, the J call TRBJ2-3; 10 bases match TRBD2. The ends lost 3 bases at V and 5 bases at J; junction bases unmatched: 8. CDR1 and CDR2 (germline): ENHRY, SYGVKD. CDR3 length: 16 amino acids. In DNA form, the CDR3 reads TGTGCCATCAGTGAACCCTTAGCGGGAGGCAAAGATACGCAGTATTTT. As protein: CAISEPLAGGKDTQYF.

This rearrangement joins TRBV5-6 to TRBJ2-5, with TRBD1 matching over 7 bases. This CDR3 has 15 residues. J was trimmed by 5 bases and V by 4 bases; bases with no gene match: 11. Germline V lookup: CDR1 SGHDT, CDR2 YYEEEE. The CDR3: CASSLLTGPSETQYF. The DNA for the CDR3 is TGTGCCAGCAGCCTATTGACAGGGCCCTCCGAGACCCAGTACTTC.

This clone was seen once. The CDR3 coding sequence is TGTGCCAGTAGATCCCCTGGACAGGCTGATAACTATGGCTACACCTTC. Its translation is CASRSPGQADNYGYTF. The rearrangement joins TRBV19 to TRBJ1-2, with 7 bases fitting TRBD1. Germline CDR1 reads LNHDA; CDR2 reads SQIVND (reference sequence). The trim removed 6 bases at V and 1 base at J, leaving 11 bases unmatched. The CDR3 covers 16 residues.

CDR3 nucleotide sequence: TGCAGCACCCGGCGGGTTCAAGAGACCCAGTACTTC. It translates to CSTRRVQETQYF. This chain connects TRBV29-1 to TRBJ2-5; D perhaps matches TRBD2 (5 bases). The germline V gene has CDR1 SQVTM and CDR2 ANQGSEA. This CDR3 contains 12 residues. Trimming shortened V by 8 bases and J by 2 bases, and 12 bases separated the two germline ends.

This chain uses TRBV30 with TRBJ1-2; 9 bases align to TRBD1. Unmatched junction bases numbered 5, after V lost 7 bases and J lost 8 bases. The CDR3 length is 11 residues. Germline CDR1 and CDR2: GTSNPN and SVGIG (reference sequence). The CDR3, as DNA: TGTGCCTCCCGGACAGGGGTGGGCTACACCTTC. Encoded protein: CASRTGVGYTF.

This rearrangement joins TRBV20-1 to TRBJ2-7, with D maybe TRBD2 (5 bases). CDR1 and CDR2 from the germline V gene are DFQATT and SNEGSKA (reference sequence). The CDR3 has 11 residues. The V gene lost 1 base and the J gene lost 6 bases, with 7 bases spanning the gap. The CDR3 here is CSARVAREQYF. The CDR3, as DNA: TGCAGTGCTAGAGTAGCGCGCGAGCAGTACTTC.

A few counts support this clone. The chain recombines TRBV6-1 with TRBJ2-2; possible D gene TRBD2, 5 bases. This CDR3 contains 15 residues. Trimming stripped 0 bases from V and 5 bases from J, with 10 bases between. Germline V CDR1 and CDR2: MNHNS, SASEGT. CDR3 sequence: CASSEAGVWTGELFF. In DNA, the CDR3 is TGTGCCAGCAGTGAAGCGGGAGTCTGGACCGGGGAGCTGTTTTTT.

This sequence joins TRBV28 and TRBJ1-5, with TRBD1 matching 10 bases. The CDR3 extends over 18 amino acids. In germline, CDR1 is MDHEN, CDR2 SYDVKM. V dropped 3 bases and J dropped 3; count of bases not matched to a gene: 11. This chain's CDR3 is CASSFGSRTGGDNQPQHF. CDR3 in DNA: TGTGCCAGCAGTTTCGGCTCCCGGACAGGGGGAGACAATCAGCCCCAGCATTTT.

The gene calls are TRBV28 and TRBJ2-1, with a possible D match to TRBD2 (6 bases). In germline, CDR1 is MDHEN, CDR2 SYDVKM. The CDR3 runs to 14 residues. V was trimmed by 1 base and J by 7 bases, leaving 11 bases between them. The CDR3 reads CASSLYGSGNEQFF. The CDR3, as DNA: TGTGCCAGCAGTTTATACGGGAGTGGGAATGAGCAGTTCTTC.

The gene calls are TRBV5-1 and TRBJ1-1; D is undetermined. V lost 0 bases, J lost 4 bases, and 16 bases lay in between. Germline V gene lookup returns CDR1 SGHRS and CDR2 YFSETQ. The CDR3 is 16 residues long. The CDR3 loop is CASSLAMSIGSTEAFF. CDR3 sequence (DNA): TGCGCCAGCAGCTTGGCAATGTCCATTGGTAGCACTGAAGCTTTCTTT.

The chain employs TRBV2 and TRBJ2-7, with 8 nucleotides matching TRBD1. From germline, CDR1 is SNHLY and CDR2 FYNNEI. This CDR3 is built from 12 residues. J gave up 4 bases and V 10 bases, and 6 bases lay outside the gene matches. The DNA of the CDR3 is TGTGCCATCCAAGGACAGGGATACGAGCAGTACTTC. Translated: CAIQGQGYEQYF.

The chain links TRBV5-1 to TRBJ2-3, with 10 bases fitting TRBD2. After removal of 0 bases from V and 1 base from J, the junction contained 2 bases not matched to a gene. The CDR3 contains 16 residues. CDR1 SGHRS and CDR2 YFSETQ come from the germline V gene. CDR3 DNA sequence: TGCGCCAGCAGCTTGGCCGGGACTAGCGGCACAGATACGCAGTATTTT. Protein sequence: CASSLAGTSGTDTQYF.

The genes are TRBV5-4 and TRBJ2-2; the match to TRBD1 covers 8 bases. The CDR3 has 14 amino acids. V shed 4 bases and J 1 base; nucleotides not matched to a gene: 0. The germline CDR1 and CDR2 sequences are SGHNT and YYREEE (reference sequence). The CDR3 DNA follows: TGTGCCAGCAGCGGGACAGGGAACACCGGGGAGCTGTTTTTT. Translation gives CASSGTGNTGELFF.

This clone appeared once. The chain carries TRBV11-2 and TRBJ2-3; 9 nucleotides line up with TRBD2. The V gene's germline CDR1 is SGHAT and CDR2 FQNNGV. The CDR3 contains 15 residues. V was clipped by 3 bases and J by 4 bases; unmatched bases: 5. The CDR3 region is CASSFRLAGSDTQYF. CDR3 DNA sequence: TGTGCCAGCAGCTTTCGTCTAGCGGGGTCAGATACGCAGTATTTT.

The V call is TRBV30, the J call TRBJ1-5; D is uncertain. This CDR3 is 14 amino acids long. V gave up 7 bases and J gave up 0 bases, with 13 bases separating them. Germline CDR1 is GTSNPN and CDR2 is SVGIG (reference sequence). The CDR3 loop is CAYSGSSSNQPQHF. The CDR3 nucleotides read TGTGCCTACTCCGGGAGTTCTAGCAATCAGCCCCAGCATTTT. The entire variable domain, with the rest obtained from reference TRBV30 and TRBJ1-5, is as follows: SQTIHQWPATLVQPVGSPLSLECTVEGTSNPNLYWYRQAAGRGLQLLFYSVGIGQISSEVPQNLSASRPQDRQFILSSKKLLLSDSGFYLCAYSGSSSNQPQHFGDGTRLSIL.

V gene TRBV7-9 combines with J gene TRBJ2-7; 13 bases are shared with TRBD2. The CDR3 is 15 amino acids. Germline CDR1 reads SEHNR; CDR2 reads FQNEAQ (reference sequence). The trim removed 3 bases at V and 3 bases at J, leaving 2 bases unmatched. CDR3 DNA: TGTGCCAGCAGCTTGGGGACTAGCGGGATCTACGAGCAGTACTTC. Translation: CASSLGTSGIYEQYF.

This clone has more than one count but fewer than ten. The chain has TRBV30 and TRBJ2-4; 8 nucleotides agree with TRBD1. Trimming cost V 4 bases and J 6 bases; bases outside gene matches: 8. CDR3 size: 14 residues. Germline loops: CDR1 GTSNPN, CDR2 SVGIG (reference sequence). The CDR3 DNA is TGTGCCTGGACAGTTCGGGACAGGAGAAACATTCAGTACTTC. This gives the protein CAWTVRDRRNIQYF. The full variable domain, its missing parts supplied by reference TRBV30 and TRBJ2-4, is SQTIHQWPATLVQPVGSPLSLECTVEGTSNPNLYWYRQAAGRGLQLLFYSVGIGQISSEVPQNLSASRPQDRQFILSSKKLLLSDSGFYLCAWTVRDRRNIQYFGAGTRLSVL.

The chain carries TRBV11-2 and TRBJ2-3, with D tentatively TRBD1 (7 bases). V lost 5 bases and J lost 4, with 16 bases in between. CDR3 size: 15 residues. Germline V lookup: CDR1 SGHAT, CDR2 FQNNGV. CDR3 DNA sequence: TGTGCCAGCAGCCAACGGGGGACAGAGGCAGATACGCAGTATTTT. Translating gives CASSQRGTEADTQYF.